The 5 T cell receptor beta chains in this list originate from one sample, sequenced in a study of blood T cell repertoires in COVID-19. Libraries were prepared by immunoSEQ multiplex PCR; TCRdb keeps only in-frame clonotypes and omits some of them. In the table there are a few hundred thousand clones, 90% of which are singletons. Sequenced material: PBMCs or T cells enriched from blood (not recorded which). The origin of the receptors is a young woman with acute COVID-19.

CDR3 DNA sequence: TGTGCCACCCGAGGAGAGAACACTGAAGCTTTCTTT. Translation gives CATRGENTEAFF. The J gene is TRBJ1-1, the V gene TRBV10-3; D unresolved. Trimming stripped 10 bases from V and 1 base from J, with 10 bases between. Germline V gene data show CDR1 as ENHRY and CDR2 as SYGVKD. The CDR3 consists of 12 residues.

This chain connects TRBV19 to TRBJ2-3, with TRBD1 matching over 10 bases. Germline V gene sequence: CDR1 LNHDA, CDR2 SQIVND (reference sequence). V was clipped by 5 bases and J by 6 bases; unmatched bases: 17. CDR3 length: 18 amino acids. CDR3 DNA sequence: TGTGCCAGTAGTGGAAAGACAGGGGGCTTCCCCCAGAGCGATACGCAGTATTTT. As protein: CASSGKTGGFPQSDTQYF.

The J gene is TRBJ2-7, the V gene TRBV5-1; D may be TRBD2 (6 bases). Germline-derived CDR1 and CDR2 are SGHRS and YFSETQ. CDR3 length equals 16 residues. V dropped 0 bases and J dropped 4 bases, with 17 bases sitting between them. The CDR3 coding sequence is TGCGCCAGCAGCTTGGGAGTCGGGATGGGAGGATACGAGCAGTACTTC. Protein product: CASSLGVGMGGYEQYF.

The CDR3, as DNA: TGTGCCAGCAGCTTACAGAATACTAATGAAAAACTGTTTTTT. Amino acids: CASSLQNTNEKLFF. This chain connects TRBV7-9 to TRBJ1-4, with D uncertain. The V and J ends lost 2 bases and 2 bases respectively, with 6 bases between them. This CDR3 comprises 14 residues. Germline V lookup: CDR1 SEHNR, CDR2 FQNEAQ (reference sequence). Together with reference TRBV7-9 and TRBJ1-4, the CDR3 gives the full variable domain: DTGVSQNPRHKITKRGQNVTFRCDPISEHNRLYWYRQTLGQGPEFLTYFQNEAQLEKSRLLSDRFSAERPKGSFSTLEIQRTEQGDSAMYLCASSLQNTNEKLFFGSGTQLSVL.

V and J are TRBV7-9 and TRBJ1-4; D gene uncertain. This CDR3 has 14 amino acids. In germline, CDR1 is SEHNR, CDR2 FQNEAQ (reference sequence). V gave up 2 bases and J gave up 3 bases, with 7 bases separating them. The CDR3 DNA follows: TGTGCCAGCAGCTTAAGAGACTCTAATGAAAAACTGTTTTTT. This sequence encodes CASSLRDSNEKLFF.